The clone carrying this T cell receptor (beta chain) was counted ten times or more. Patients showing uncontrolled infection, other autoimmune disease, pregnancy or lactation were ineligible. This entry is derived from a study of T cells in Graves' hyperthyroidism and ophthalmopathy. Amplification yielded TCR beta CDR3 regions, with RNA transcripts as the source. First-round RT-PCR of the TCR CDR3 relied on the HTBI primer set. TCRdb analysed the multiplex PCR reads with MiXCR anew, one entry per CDR3 protein. The repertoire includes approximately 350,000 distinct CDR3 sequences, 13% to 15% of them detected once, and approximately 20% sits in the top ten. The TCR sequence derives from a woman aged 55-75 years with Graves' ophthalmopathy. What was sequenced was blood.

The CDR3 loop is CASSSRTGHMNQPQHF. Here the CDR3 DNA reads TGTGCCAGCAGTTCAAGGACAGGGCACATGAATCAGCCCCAGCATTTT. The chain joins TRBV27 to TRBJ1-5; 8 nucleotides match TRBD1. The trim removed 4 bases at V and 4 bases at J, leaving 9 bases unmatched. This CDR3 comprises 16 residues. Germline V lookup: CDR1 MNHEY, CDR2 SMNVEV (reference sequence).